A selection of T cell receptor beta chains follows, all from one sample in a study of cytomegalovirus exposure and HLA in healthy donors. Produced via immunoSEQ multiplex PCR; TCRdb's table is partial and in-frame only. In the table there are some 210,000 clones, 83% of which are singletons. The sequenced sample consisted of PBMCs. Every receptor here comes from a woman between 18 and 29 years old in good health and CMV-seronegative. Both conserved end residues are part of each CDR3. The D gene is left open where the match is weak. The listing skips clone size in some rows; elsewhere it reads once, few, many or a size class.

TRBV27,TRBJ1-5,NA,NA,CASSPPGNQPQHF,TGTGCCAGCAGTCCCCCCGGCAATCAGCCCCAGCATTTT
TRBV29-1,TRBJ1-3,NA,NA,CSVGGGSSGNTIYF,TGCAGCGTTGGAGGGGGTAGCTCTGGAAACACCATATATTTT
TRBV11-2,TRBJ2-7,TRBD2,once,CASSPTVSGRTYEQYF,TGTGCCAGCAGCCCCACGGTAAGCGGGAGGACGTACGAGCAGTACTTC
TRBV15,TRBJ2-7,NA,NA,CATSREVSSYEQYF,TGTGCCACCAGCAGAGAGGTTTCCTCCTACGAGCAGTACTTC
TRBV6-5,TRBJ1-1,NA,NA,CASSYSARSNEAFF,TGTGCCAGCAGTTACTCCGCAAGGAGCAATGAAGCTTTCTTT
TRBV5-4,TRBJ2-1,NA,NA,CASSPGRLAYNEQFF,TGTGCCAGCAGCCCCGGCCGACTGGCCTACAATGAGCAGTTCTTC
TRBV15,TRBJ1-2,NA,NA,CATRSVRDYQSHGYTF,TGTGCCACCCGGAGCGTCCGGGACTACCAATCCCATGGCTACACCTTC
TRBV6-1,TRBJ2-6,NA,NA,CASSERVTGANVLTF,TGTGCCAGCAGTGAACGGGTGACTGGGGCCAACGTCCTGACTTTC
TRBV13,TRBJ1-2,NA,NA,CASSLRGAYFNYGYTF,TGTGCCAGCAGCTTACGGGGAGCCTATTTCAACTATGGCTACACCTTC
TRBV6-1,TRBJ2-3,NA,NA,CASRLSPTTDTQYF,TGTGCCAGCAGATTATCGCCGACCACAGATACGCAGTATTTT
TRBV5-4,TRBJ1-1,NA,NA,CASSSLRENTEAFF,TGTGCCAGCAGCTCCCTCCGTGAGAACACTGAAGCTTTCTTT
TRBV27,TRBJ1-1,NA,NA,CASSAWTDLNTEAFF,TGTGCCAGCAGTGCTTGGACAGATTTGAACACTGAAGCTTTCTTT
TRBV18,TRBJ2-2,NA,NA,CASSPLLASRGTGELFF,TGTGCCAGCTCACCACTCTTGGCATCCCGAGGGACCGGGGAGCTGTTTTTT
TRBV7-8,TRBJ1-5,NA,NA,CASSYSGSWGNQPQHF,TGTGCCAGCAGCTACTCTGGGAGTTGGGGAAATCAGCCCCAGCATTTT
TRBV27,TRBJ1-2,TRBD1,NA,CASSSLTGGDYGYTF,TGTGCCAGCAGTTCTCTAACAGGGGGCGACTATGGCTACACCTTC
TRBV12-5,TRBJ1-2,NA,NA,CASGQTRGGLGGYTF,TGTGCTAGTGGTCAGACGCGGGGGGGCCTGGGAGGCTACACCTTC
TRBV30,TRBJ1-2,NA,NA,CAWSVQRGTYGYTF,TGTGCCTGGAGTGTACAACGGGGGACCTATGGCTACACCTTC
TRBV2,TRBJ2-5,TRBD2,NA,CASRGRGETQYF,TGTGCCAGCAGGGGGCGGGGGGAGACCCAGTACTTC
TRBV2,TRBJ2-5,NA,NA,CASRAYQETQYF,TGTGCCAGCAGGGCGTACCAAGAGACCCAGTACTTC
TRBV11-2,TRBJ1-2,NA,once,CASSLGAGTNYGYTF,TGTGCCAGCAGCTTAGGGGCAGGGACCAACTATGGCTACACCTTC
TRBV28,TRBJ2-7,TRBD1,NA,CASSPPRDRVEQYF,TGTGCCAGCAGTCCTCCCCGGGACAGGGTTGAGCAGTACTTC
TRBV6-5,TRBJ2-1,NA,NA,CASSYRAYNEQFF,TGTGCCAGCAGTTACAGGGCCTACAATGAGCAGTTCTTC
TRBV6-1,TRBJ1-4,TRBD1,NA,CATSDRGNEKLFF,TGTGCCACCTCTGACAGGGGAAATGAAAAACTGTTTTTT
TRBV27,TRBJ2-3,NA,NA,CASRDLMTRDTQYF,TGTGCCAGCAGGGACTTGATGACTCGGGATACGCAGTATTTT
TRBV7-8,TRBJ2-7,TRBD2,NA,CASSFTSGSHPLVYEQYF,TGTGCCAGCAGCTTTACAAGCGGGAGCCACCCTCTAGTTTACGAGCAGTACTTC
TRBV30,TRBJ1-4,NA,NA,CAWSFSPGAMTEKLFF,TGTGCCTGGAGTTTCTCTCCAGGGGCAATGACTGAAAAACTGTTTTTT
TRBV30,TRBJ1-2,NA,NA,CAWSVHMSGNYGYTF,TGTGCCTGGAGTGTACATATGAGCGGAAACTATGGCTACACCTTC
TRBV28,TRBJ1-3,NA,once,CASSLPTVTSGNTIYF,TGTGCCAGCAGTTTACCCACAGTGACCTCTGGAAACACCATATATTTT
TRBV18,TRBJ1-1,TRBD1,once,CASSPRQGEAFF,TGTGCCAGCTCACCACGACAGGGTGAAGCTTTCTTT
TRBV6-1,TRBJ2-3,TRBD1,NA,CASSLQGQRTDTQYF,TGTGCCAGCAGCCTACAGGGGCAAAGGACAGATACGCAGTATTTT
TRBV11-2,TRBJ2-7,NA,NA,CASSFRARRYYEQYF,TGTGCCAGCAGCTTTCGGGCCAGGAGGTATTACGAGCAGTACTTC
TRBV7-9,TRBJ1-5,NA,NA,CASSLDSNQPQHF,TGTGCCAGCAGCTTGGACAGCAATCAGCCCCAGCATTTT
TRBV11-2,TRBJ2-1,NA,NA,CASSLRAGVNEQFF,TGTGCCAGCAGCTTACGGGCAGGGGTTAATGAGCAGTTCTTC
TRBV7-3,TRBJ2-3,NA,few,CASSLQGGTQYF,TGTGCCAGCAGCTTGCAGGGAGGTACGCAGTATTTT
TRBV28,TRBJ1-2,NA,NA,CASYRFGMGYGYTF,TGTGCCAGCTACAGGTTCGGGATGGGTTATGGCTACACCTTC
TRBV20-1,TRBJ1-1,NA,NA,CSASDSTEAFF,TGCAGTGCTTCGGACAGCACTGAAGCTTTCTTT
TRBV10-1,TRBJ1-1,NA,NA,CASSDRVGLNTEAFF,TGCGCCAGCAGTGACCGGGTCGGCCTGAACACTGAAGCTTTCTTT
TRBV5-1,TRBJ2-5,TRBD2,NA,CASSYTSGSIETQYF,TGCGCCAGCAGCTACACTAGCGGGAGCATTGAGACCCAGTACTTC
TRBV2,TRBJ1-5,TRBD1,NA,CASRGQGDQPQHF,TGTGCCAGCAGAGGACAGGGTGATCAGCCCCAGCATTTT
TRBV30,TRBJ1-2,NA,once,CAWSSQGYGYTF,TGTGCCTGGAGTTCCCAGGGGTATGGCTACACCTTC
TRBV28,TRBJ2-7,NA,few,CASSFQGRVHEQYF,TGTGCCAGCAGTTTCCAGGGGAGGGTCCACGAGCAGTACTTC
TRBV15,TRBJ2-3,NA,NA,CATSARSTDTQYF,TGTGCCACCAGCGCACGGAGCACAGATACGCAGTATTTT
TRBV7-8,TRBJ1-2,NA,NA,CASSLRTDLANYGYTF,TGTGCCAGCAGCCTCCGGACGGACCTAGCTAACTATGGCTACACCTTC
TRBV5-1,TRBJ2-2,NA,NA,CASSDLTVNTGELFF,TGCGCCAGCAGCGATTTGACGGTGAACACCGGGGAGCTGTTTTTT
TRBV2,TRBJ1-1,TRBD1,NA,CASSYDRENTEAFF,TGTGCCAGCAGTTACGACAGGGAGAACACTGAAGCTTTCTTT
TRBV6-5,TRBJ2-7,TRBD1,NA,CASRPGQGTYEQYF,TGTGCCAGCAGACCGGGACAGGGAACCTACGAGCAGTACTTC